The 23 T cell receptor beta chains below all came from one sample that was sequenced in a study of blood T cell repertoires in COVID-19. Measured with immunoSEQ multiplex PCR; TCRdb has only the in-frame clones, and not every one. The repertoire consists of some 200,000 clones, with around 81% occurring once and the leading ten covering 2% to 2.5%. Material: peripheral blood. All receptors derive from an older woman with acute or convalescent COVID-19.

Remarks on this clone: The sample contains more than one DNA sequence encoding this CDR3. This chain links TRBV5-4 with TRBJ2-2; 7 bases map to TRBD1. The CDR3 covers 14 residues. Germline V lookup: CDR1 SGHNT, CDR2 YYREEE (reference sequence). The J segment lost 4 bases and the V segment lost 0 bases, leaving 0 bases of the junction unmatched. The CDR3 nucleotides are TGTGCCAGCAGCTTGGCAGGGGGCACCGGGGAGCTGTTTTTT. Encoded protein: CASSLAGGTGELFF.

The chain couples TRBV28 to TRBJ1-5, with a tentative D call TRBD1 (6 bases). The CDR3 loop spans 17 amino acids. The V end was cut by 7 bases, the J end by 0 bases, with 19 bases between. Germline assignment: CDR1 MDHEN and CDR2 SYDVKM. The CDR3 region is CASTPGQKGVSNQPQHF. The CDR3, as DNA: TGTGCCAGCACTCCGGGACAAAAAGGGGTTAGCAATCAGCCCCAGCATTTT.

The chain carries TRBV6-5 and TRBJ1-1; D remains ambiguous. Per germline, CDR1 MNHEY and CDR2 SVGAGI. CDR3 size: 13 residues. Trimming shortened V by 4 bases and J by 1 base, and 7 bases separated the two germline ends. CDR3 amino acids: CASSLRRNTEAFF. The CDR3 bases are TGTGCCAGCAGTTTACGGAGGAACACTGAAGCTTTCTTT.

This chain connects TRBV4-2 to TRBJ2-7, with D maybe TRBD2 (5 bases). Trimming left V 3 bases short and J 0 bases short, with 18 bases between. Germline V gene lookup returns CDR1 LGHNA and CDR2 YNFKEQ. The CDR3 length is 17 residues. The CDR3 loop is CASSHIWTVSSSYEQYF. CDR3 DNA: TGTGCCAGCAGCCACATCTGGACTGTCTCGAGCTCCTACGAGCAGTACTTC.

This chain links TRBV5-5 with TRBJ2-2, with TRBD2 as a possible D gene (6 bases). V lost 3 bases and J lost 0, with 18 bases in between. CDR1 and CDR2 (germline): SGHKS, YYEKEE (reference sequence). The CDR3 is 18 residues long. CDR3 loop: CASSWHPRGGTNTGELFF. The CDR3 region has the DNA TGTGCCAGCAGCTGGCACCCCCGTGGGGGGACGAACACCGGGGAGCTGTTTTTT.

The chain is built from TRBV7-2 and TRBJ1-6; D is possibly TRBD1 (6 bases). This CDR3 has 16 residues. Germline values: CDR1 SGHTA, CDR2 FQGNSA. The germline V and J ends were trimmed by 1 base and 7 bases, with 14 bases remaining between them. This CDR3 is CASSLGPQGTNSPLHF. Here the CDR3 DNA reads TGTGCCAGCAGCTTAGGACCACAGGGAACGAATTCACCCCTCCACTTT. The full variable domain, its missing parts supplied by reference TRBV7-2 and TRBJ1-6, is GAGVSQSPSNKVTEKGKDVELRCDPISGHTALYWYRQSLGQGLEFLIYFQGNSAPDKSGLPSDRFSAERTGGSVSTLTIQRTQQEDSAVYLCASSLGPQGTNSPLHFGNGTRLTVT.

V gene TRBV2 combines with J gene TRBJ2-1, with D unresolved. V was pared by 4 bases and J by 9 bases, with 10 bases between. Germline CDR1 reads SNHLY; CDR2 reads FYNNEI. CDR3 length: 12 residues. For the CDR3, the DNA is TGTGCCAGCAGTGTAAGCATCTCTGAGCAGTTCTTC. Translated: CASSVSISEQFF. The whole variable domain, remainder taken from reference TRBV2 and TRBJ2-1, is EPEVTQTPSHQVTQMGQEVILRCVPISNHLYFYWYRQILGQKVEFLVSFYNNEISEKSEIFDDQFSVERPDGSNFTLKIRSTKLEDSAMYFCASSVSISEQFFGPGTRLTVL.

A word on this clone: Other DNA sequences of this sample code for an identical CDR3. The chain couples TRBV7-2 to TRBJ2-7; D is perhaps TRBD1 (7 bases). This CDR3 comprises 14 residues. Germline assignment: CDR1 SGHTA and CDR2 FQGNSA. With 1 base removed from V and 3 bases from J, the gap between germline ends came to 10 bases. The CDR3 sequence: CASSLDRGGYEQYF. Here the CDR3 DNA reads TGTGCCAGCAGCTTAGACAGGGGAGGCTACGAGCAGTACTTC.

V usage is TRBV10-3 and J usage is TRBJ1-1; D might be TRBD1 (5 bases). The germline V and J ends were trimmed by 3 bases and 4 bases, with 15 bases remaining between them. The CDR3 spans 15 residues. Germline values: CDR1 ENHRY, CDR2 SYGVKD. The CDR3 is CAISDGGSRSTEAFF. The DNA for the CDR3 is TGTGCCATCAGTGACGGGGGGTCACGGAGCACTGAAGCTTTCTTT.

The chain is built from TRBV25-1 and TRBJ2-1, with D perhaps matching TRBD2 (5 bases). Trimming removed 1 base at V and 3 bases at J, with 7 bases between. The CDR3 totals 14 residues. The V gene's germline CDR1 is MGHDK and CDR2 SYGVNS. The CDR3: CASSESGDYNEQFF. As DNA, the CDR3 is TGTGCCAGCAGTGAATCCGGGGACTACAATGAGCAGTTCTTC.

CDR3 in DNA: TGTGCCAGCAGTTTCTGGCGGGAGAACACTGAAGCTTTCTTT. Its translation: CASSFWRENTEAFF. The chain joins TRBV28 to TRBJ1-1; no clear D gene. The germline gives CDR1 MDHEN, CDR2 SYDVKM. The CDR3 runs to 14 residues. The V and J ends lost 3 bases and 1 base respectively, with 9 bases between them.

The chain carries TRBV12-3 or TRBV12-4 and TRBJ1-4, with D possibly TRBD1 on 6 matching bases. Trimming shortened V by 5 bases and J by 11 bases, and 15 bases separated the two germline ends. This CDR3 contains 13 residues. The CDR3 coding sequence is TGTGCCAGCAGTCCACGATCTCAGGGGAAACTGTTTTTT. It is translated as CASSPRSQGKLFF.

The rearrangement joins TRBV13 to TRBJ2-1, with no clear D. V lost 5 bases and J lost 7, with 12 bases in between. The CDR3 has 13 residues. Germline CDR1 PRHDT, CDR2 FYEKMQ (reference sequence). The CDR3 reads CASSDAVANEQFF. The CDR3 DNA reads as TGTGCCAGCAGCGACGCGGTAGCAAATGAGCAGTTCTTC.

This rearrangement joins TRBV5-1 to TRBJ1-3; 11 bases align to TRBD1. From germline, CDR1 is SGHRS and CDR2 YFSETQ. The V segment lost 3 bases and the J segment 4 bases; nucleotides outside the gene matches: 6. The CDR3 has 16 amino acids. DNA for the CDR3: TGCGCCAGCAGCTCTGGACAGGGGGCGTTCGGAAACACCATATATTTT. Residues: CASSSGQGAFGNTIYF.

The chain has TRBV30 and TRBJ2-1, with 13 bases lining up with TRBD2. The CDR3 has 13 residues. Losses at the gene ends were 3 bases for V and 16 bases for J; bases not matched to a gene: 9. Per the germline V gene, CDR1 is GTSNPN and CDR2 is SVGIG (reference sequence). The CDR3 region has the DNA TGTGCCTGGAGCGCACTAGCGGGGGGGCATTACTTCTTC. Translated: CAWSALAGGHYFF.

The genes are TRBV19 and TRBJ2-2; 11 bases agree with TRBD1. Germline CDR1 and CDR2: LNHDA and SQIVND (reference sequence). The length of the CDR3 is 16 residues. Losses at the gene ends were 4 bases for V and 0 bases for J; bases not matched to a gene: 1. In nucleotides, the CDR3 is TGTGCCAGTAGTAAGGGACAGGGGGCGAACACCGGGGAGCTGTTTTTT. It encodes CASSKGQGANTGELFF.

The chain couples TRBV5-1 to TRBJ2-3; D is unclear. In germline, CDR1 is SGHRS, CDR2 YFSETQ. This CDR3 has 13 amino acids. The germline V and J ends were trimmed by 4 bases and 7 bases, with 13 bases remaining between them. The CDR3 nucleotides read TGCGCCAGCAGCCCTTTCCCCAGGAATACGCAGTATTTT. Translation: CASSPFPRNTQYF.

The V call is TRBV19, the J call TRBJ1-1; possibly TRBD1 for D (6 bases). Trimming removed 5 bases at V and 1 base at J, with 8 bases between. CDR1 LNHDA and CDR2 SQIVND come from the germline V gene (reference sequence). This CDR3 region has 13 residues. CDR3 DNA sequence: TGTGCCAGTAGTGAGGGACAGAACACTGAAGCTTTCTTT. Amino acids: CASSEGQNTEAFF.

The rearrangement joins TRBV3-1 (or the pseudogene TRBV3-2) to TRBJ2-7; 14 bases are shared with TRBD2. The J segment lost 0 bases and the V segment lost 4 bases, leaving 5 bases of the junction unmatched. Germline lookup yields CDR1 LGHDT and CDR2 YNNKEL (reference sequence). The CDR3 length is 17 residues. As DNA, the CDR3 is TGTGCCAGCAGCCGGACTAGCGGGGGGACCCGCTCCTACGAGCAGTACTTC. Translating gives CASSRTSGGTRSYEQYF.

CDR3 sequence (DNA): TGTGCCAGCAGTTACTCGAGACTAGGGTATGGCTACACCTTC. Translated, it gives CASSYSRLGYGYTF. The gene calls are TRBV6-2 or TRBV6-3 and TRBJ1-2; D is unresolved. The V gene lost 0 bases and the J gene lost 5 bases, with 10 bases spanning the gap. CDR1 is MNHEY and CDR2 is SVGEGT in the germline V gene. The CDR3 loop spans 14 amino acids.

CDR3 sequence reads: CASSYPDRAPYGYTF. The DNA for the CDR3 is TGTGCCAGCAGCTACCCGGACAGGGCGCCCTATGGCTACACCTTC. The rearrangement joins TRBV7-8 to TRBJ1-2; 8 positions agree with TRBD1. From germline, CDR1 is SGHVS and CDR2 FQNEAQ. The junction had 8 bases not matched to a gene; V was cut back by 4 bases and J by 4 bases. The length of the CDR3 is 15 residues.

The chain joins TRBV6-6 to TRBJ2-1; 7 bases are shared with TRBD2. The J segment lost 4 bases and the V segment lost 5 bases, leaving 11 bases of the junction unmatched. The CDR3 runs to 16 residues. Germline V gene lookup returns CDR1 MNHNY and CDR2 SVGAGI (reference sequence). The CDR3 loop reads CASSTRGSAPYNEQFF. CDR3 coding DNA: TGTGCCAGCAGTACGCGGGGGTCCGCCCCTTACAATGAGCAGTTCTTC.

This sequence joins TRBV5-4 and TRBJ1-2; D not certain. The CDR3 has 15 amino acids. Germline values: CDR1 SGHNT, CDR2 YYREEE (reference sequence). V lost 0 bases and J lost 5, with 14 bases in between. CDR3 sequence: CASSLAPVQAYGYTF. The CDR3, as DNA: TGTGCCAGCAGCTTGGCCCCGGTCCAGGCGTATGGCTACACCTTC.